This T cell receptor (beta chain) was sequenced during a study of spatial heterogeneity in lung cancer. One entry per CDR3 protein, called by TCRdb with MiXCR from the 5' RACE reads. Here the sample spans some 1,500 distinct CDR3 sequences, more than 45% being singletons. The time point: sample taken at primary tumor resection. Whole RNA from tumor, nontumor lung or frozen PBMC was sequenced unsorted. Germline values: CDR1 SGHAT, CDR2 FQNNGV. The CDR3 is 17 amino acids. The trim removed 4 bases at V and 0 bases at J, leaving 8 bases unmatched. This sequence was found in a female donor with early-stage non-small cell lung cancer. Specimen: PBMCs, collected at surgery. The V and J genes are TRBV11-2 and TRBJ2-3, with TRBD2 matching over 9 bases. CDR3 residues: CASSSAGGVASTDTQYF. For the CDR3, the DNA is TGTGCCAGCAGCTCCGCGGGGGGGGTTGCTAGCACAGATACGCAGTATTTT.